This is a list of T cell receptor beta chains from one sample in a study of blood T cell repertoires in COVID-19. Method: immunoSEQ multiplex PCR; TCRdb's copy keeps in-frame clones and lacks some. The sample lists 250,000 to 350,000 clones, 70% to 90% occurring once. Material: PBMCs or T cells enriched from blood (not recorded which). Receptor source: a woman in her sixties or seventies in a cohort exposed to, infected with or recovered from COVID-19 (not recorded which). Each CDR3 is given with its conserved first and last residue. D genes are given only for firm matches. Clone size, where shown, is once, few, many, or a class for clones that have expanded.

>13|TRBV7-9|-|TRBJ1-2|-
TGTGCCAGCAGCTCCGGGCAGGGGTGGGGCTACACCTTC
CASSSGQGWGYTF
>13|TRBV6-6|-|TRBJ2-5|-
TGTGCCAGCAGTCGGGGGGCCCAAGAGACCCAGTACTTC
CASSRGAQETQYF
>14|TRBV6-2/TRBV6-3|TRBD1|TRBJ1-1|-
TGTGCCAGCAGTTCGGGACAGCGATGGACTGAAGCTTTCTTT
CASSSGQRWTEAFF
>14|TRBV18|TRBD1|TRBJ1-3|-
TGTGCCAGCTCACCGCCTGCAGGGGGCGACACCATATATTTT
CASSPPAGGDTIYF
>12|TRBV3-1/TRBV3-2|TRBD1|TRBJ2-1|-
TGTGCCAGCAGCCAAAGGACAGGGGTGGTGTTCTTC
CASSQRTGVVFF
>18|TRBV19|TRBD2|TRBJ2-1|-
TGTGCCAGTACCATGGGGACTAGCGGGAGGGGCTCCTACAATGAGCAGTTCTTC
CASTMGTSGRGSYNEQFF
>15|TRBV19|-|TRBJ2-3|-
TGTGCCATCTCACCTAACCCAGGGCACACAGATACGCAGTATTTT
CAISPNPGHTDTQYF
>15|TRBV19|-|TRBJ2-5|-
TGTGCCAGTAGTCCCTCCAATGCGGGAATAGAGACCCAGTACTTC
CASSPSNAGIETQYF
>17|TRBV7-9|TRBD1|TRBJ1-3|-
TGTGCCAGCAGCACACCGGACAGGGGGCCCTCTGGAAACACCATATATTTT
CASSTPDRGPSGNTIYF
>15|TRBV7-9|TRBD1|TRBJ1-1|-
TGTGCCAGCAGCTTGCAAGGAGGGGGCGGCGGAGAAGCTTTCTTT
CASSLQGGGGGEAFF
>15|TRBV6-5|-|TRBJ1-3|-
TGTGCCAGCAGTTTCACCCTGGGCACTGGAAACACCATATATTTT
CASSFTLGTGNTIYF
>16|TRBV27|-|TRBJ1-6|-
TGTGCCAGCAGTTTAGCCGGACAGAGTTATAATTCACCCCTCCACTTT
CASSLAGQSYNSPLHF
>13|TRBV2|-|TRBJ2-5|-
TGTGCCAGCCTTTCAACGGGGGTAGAGACCCAGTACTTC
CASLSTGVETQYF
>12|TRBV29-1|-|TRBJ1-4|-
TGCAGCGCCTACTTATTTGGTGAAAAACTGTTTTTT
CSAYLFGEKLFF
>15|TRBV18|-|TRBJ2-2|-
TGTGCCAGCTCACCAAATGGCAGGGACACCGGGGAGCTGTTTTTT
CASSPNGRDTGELFF
>15|TRBV7-2|-|TRBJ2-3|-
TGTGCCAGCAGATCATGGACAGTAGGCACAGATACGCAGTATTTT
CASRSWTVGTDTQYF
>13|TRBV6-5|-|TRBJ1-2|-
TGTGCCAGCAATTTGTTTCGCGACTATGGCTACACCTTC
CASNLFRDYGYTF
>13|TRBV5-1|-|TRBJ2-1|few
TGCGCCAGCAGACGGACAGGAGGGGATGAGCAGTTCTTC
CASRRTGGDEQFF
>16|TRBV28|-|TRBJ2-1|-
TGTGCCAGCAGTTCCCCGGGACTCCTAGCCTACAATGAGCAGTTCTTC
CASSSPGLLAYNEQFF
>16|TRBV5-1|TRBD2|TRBJ2-1|-
TGCGCCAGCAGCTTGGTCTCGGCGGGAGGTGCTAATGAGCAGTTCTTC
CASSLVSAGGANEQFF
>15|TRBV5-8|-|TRBJ1-2|-
TGTGCCAGCACGAGAACCGGGACAAGTAACTATGGCTACACCTTC
CASTRTGTSNYGYTF
>14|TRBV5-4|TRBD1|TRBJ1-1|-
TGTGCCAGCAGCTTGGGACAGGGAGAAACTGAAGCTTTCTTT
CASSLGQGETEAFF
>15|TRBV7-9|TRBD1|TRBJ1-4|-
TGTGCCAGCAGCTCCTCGACAGGGTTCGGAGAAAAACTGTTTTTT
CASSSSTGFGEKLFF
>16|TRBV5-1|TRBD1|TRBJ2-7|-
TGCGCCAGCAGCTTGATCGCGAGACAGGGAGCCTACGAGCAGTACTTC
CASSLIARQGAYEQYF
>14|TRBV29-1|-|TRBJ2-7|-
TGCAGCGTTGAAGATGGAACAGGGTCCCACGAGCAGTACTTC
CSVEDGTGSHEQYF
>16|TRBV6-2/TRBV6-3|TRBD2|TRBJ2-7|-
TGTGCCAGCAGTTACTCGGTAGCGGGAAACTCCTACGAGCAGTACTTC
CASSYSVAGNSYEQYF
>15|TRBV28|TRBD1|TRBJ1-5|-
TGTGCCAGCAAGACCGGGACAGGGTTTGGTCAGCCCCAGCATTTT
CASKTGTGFGQPQHF
>16|TRBV11-2|-|TRBJ2-1|-
TGTGCCAGCAGCGTATGGTTATCGAGCTCCTACAATGAGCAGTTCTTC
CASSVWLSSSYNEQFF
>17|TRBV7-3|-|TRBJ2-1|-
TGTGCCAGCAGCCCCCAACCAGGGGCCCCTGAGAGCGATGAGCAGTTCTTC
CASSPQPGAPESDEQFF
>15|TRBV3-1/TRBV3-2|-|TRBJ2-1|-
TGTGCCAGCAGCCCGCTGGGAGGGGGTTACAATGAGCAGTTCTTC
CASSPLGGGYNEQFF